Following are 31 T cell receptor beta chains from one sample sequenced in a study of T cell repertoires in cytomegalovirus infection (dated by TCRdb to the late 2010s). Sequencing took place on an Illumina HiSeq 1500. TCRdb handled the public reads itself, with Q25 trimming in fastp and clone calling in MiXCR, and kept productive beta chains. Each CDR3 protein appears once, grouped with its most common genes and DNA. Here the sample has fewer than 300,000 distinct CDR3 sequences; roughly 24% occur a single time. Of the sample, 11% to 15% is held by the ten largest clones. Sequenced material: PBMCs. The receptors come from a human donor in good health (CMV status not recorded). Some clones in this sample may be carry-over from other donors' samples.

The gene calls are TRBV20-1 and TRBJ2-3; D might be TRBD2 (6 bases). Germline V gives CDR1 DFQATT, CDR2 SNEGSKA (reference sequence). There are 14 residues in the CDR3. V gave up 6 bases and J gave up 1 base, with 14 bases separating them. The CDR3 sequence is CSAPKASGTDTQYF. The CDR3 DNA reads as TGCAGTGCGCCAAAGGCTAGCGGCACAGATACGCAGTATTTT.

The V and J genes are TRBV11-2 and TRBJ1-5; D is possibly TRBD1 (6 bases). V was pared by 5 bases and J by 3 bases, with 11 bases between. The CDR3 covers 14 residues. The V gene's germline CDR1 is SGHAT and CDR2 FQNNGV. The CDR3 here is CASSPRQANQPQHF. DNA for the CDR3: TGTGCCAGCAGCCCACGACAGGCCAATCAGCCCCAGCATTTT.

In this sample, this clonotype turned up a few times. V gene TRBV4-3 combines with J gene TRBJ2-3; TRBD2 agrees at 8 bases. The CDR3 extends over 16 amino acids. V dropped 1 base and J dropped 3; count of bases not matched to a gene: 6. Per germline, CDR1 LGHNA and CDR2 YSLEER. The CDR3 region is CASSQVTGGPTDTQYF. CDR3 sequence (DNA): TGCGCCAGCAGCCAAGTAACGGGAGGGCCGACAGATACGCAGTATTTT.

A few counts support this clonotype. This chain links TRBV27 with TRBJ2-1; tentative D call: TRBD1 (5 bases). The V gene lost 5 bases and the J gene lost 8 bases, with 16 bases spanning the gap. The CDR3 runs to 14 residues. Germline assignment: CDR1 MNHEY and CDR2 SMNVEV (reference sequence). The CDR3: CASSPTPRVHEQFF. CDR3 bases: TGTGCCAGCAGTCCCACCCCCAGGGTGCATGAGCAGTTCTTC.

The genes are TRBV6-6 and TRBJ2-7; 8 bases match TRBD1. The germline V gene has CDR1 MNHNY and CDR2 SVGAGI (reference sequence). The junction had 6 bases not matched to a gene; V was cut back by 6 bases and J by 5 bases. This CDR3 has 13 residues. The CDR3 DNA follows: TGTGCCAGCAGCGAGGACAGGGCGGACGAGCAGTACTTC. It codes for CASSEDRADEQYF.

This clonotype was observed a few times. The V gene is TRBV12-3 or TRBV12-4, the J gene TRBJ1-5; D is perhaps TRBD1 (5 bases). With 7 bases removed from V and 6 bases from J, the gap between germline ends came to 16 bases. The CDR3 runs to 14 residues. CDR3 loop: CASTISGIGQPQHF. CDR3 DNA sequence: TGTGCCAGCACGATATCAGGGATAGGTCAGCCCCAGCATTTT.

The sample holds a few counts of this clonotype. The J gene is TRBJ1-4, the V gene TRBV7-2; 9 nucleotides agree with TRBD1. Germline V gene lookup returns CDR1 SGHTA and CDR2 FQGNSA. With V trimmed by 5 bases and J by 7 bases, 11 bases remained unmatched. The CDR3 has 16 residues. In DNA form, the CDR3 reads TGTGCCAGCAGCCTCTCCGGGGGACAGGGTGGTGAAAAACTGTTTTTT. Translating it yields CASSLSGGQGGEKLFF.

As to this clonotype: The CDR3 does not end in the conserved phenylalanine or tryptophan, so this is likely a read error. The rearrangement links TRBV5-6 to TRBJ1-5; a possible D gene is TRBD1 (6 bases). The CDR3 spans 15 residues. V lost 4 bases and J lost 1, with 12 bases in between. Looked up from germline, CDR1 is SGHDT and CDR2 is YYEEEE. In DNA, the CDR3 is TGTGCCAGCAGCCTGGGGGCGGAGAGCAATCAGCCCCAGCATTCT. Translated, it gives CASSLGAESNQPQHS.

This chain connects TRBV5-5 to TRBJ1-2; no definite D call. Trimming left V 2 bases short and J 1 base short, with 12 bases between. The CDR3 runs to 15 residues. Germline CDR1 and CDR2: SGHKS and YYEKEE (reference sequence). In nucleotides, the CDR3 is TGTGCCAGCAGCTTTACAGCGAGTCTTAACTATGGCTACACCTTC. This codes for CASSFTASLNYGYTF.

This clonotype showed up just a few times. V gene TRBV20-1 combines with J gene TRBJ2-1; 7 bases are a match to TRBD2. The CDR3 extends over 13 amino acids. The V gene's germline CDR1 is DFQATT and CDR2 SNEGSKA (reference sequence). Trimming at V came to 3 bases and at J to 2 bases, leaving 1 base not matched to a gene. The CDR3 nucleotides are TGCAGTGCTAGTGGGGGGGCCTACAATGAGCAGTTCTTC. Protein: CSASGGAYNEQFF.

This clonotype has just a few counts. This chain connects TRBV28 to TRBJ2-2; 11 bases fit TRBD2. CDR1 and CDR2 (germline): MDHEN, SYDVKM. V was pared by 3 bases and J by 4 bases, with 7 bases of the junction left unmatched. The CDR3 spans 17 residues. CDR3 protein: CASSLSILAGVTGELFF. CDR3 coding DNA: TGTGCCAGCAGTTTGTCAATACTAGCGGGAGTCACCGGGGAGCTGTTTTTT.

This clonotype occurred many times. The chain recombines TRBV7-2 with TRBJ1-1; TRBD1 might be the D (5 bases). The V gene's germline CDR1 is SGHTA and CDR2 FQGNSA. This CDR3 contains 14 residues. Between the trimmed V and J ends, which lost 5 bases and 1 base, there was a span of 11 bases. CDR3 nucleotides: TGTGCCAGCAGCACCCGGGGGGAGAACACTGAAGCTTTCTTT. The encoded protein is CASSTRGENTEAFF.

The V and J genes are TRBV10-3 and TRBJ2-7, with TRBD2 as a possible D gene (6 bases). The germline V gene has CDR1 ENHRY and CDR2 SYGVKD. The CDR3 runs to 13 residues. The V gene lost 4 bases and the J gene lost 9 bases, with 16 bases spanning the gap. CDR3: CAISVGREDAQYF. DNA of the CDR3: TGTGCCATCAGTGTGGGCAGGGAGGACGCGCAGTACTTC.

This clonotype has at least ten counts. V usage is TRBV28 and J usage is TRBJ1-5, with 7 bases that match TRBD1. This CDR3 region has 16 residues. Trimming removed 7 bases from V and 2 bases from J; junction bases left unmatched: 11. CDR1 and CDR2 from the germline V gene are MDHEN and SYDVKM. As DNA, the CDR3 is TGTGCCAGCAAGTCGACAGGGATTTTGCGCAATCAGCCCCAGCATTTT. Its protein product is CASKSTGILRNQPQHF.

The chain combines TRBV29-1 with TRBJ2-7, with D perhaps assigned TRBD1 or TRBD2 (5 bases each). The CDR3 consists of 13 residues. V lost 6 bases to trimming and J lost 2 bases, with 14 bases between them. The germline gives CDR1 SQVTM, CDR2 ANQGSEA. CDR3 region: CSVARDGAYEQYF. The CDR3, as DNA: TGCAGCGTAGCTCGGGACGGTGCCTACGAGCAGTACTTC.

This clonotype was detected many times. The gene calls are TRBV7-2 and TRBJ1-1; D call uncertain. V was trimmed by 0 bases and J by 4 bases, leaving 9 bases between them. The CDR3 is 14 residues long. Germline V gene data show CDR1 as SGHTA and CDR2 as FQGNSA. This CDR3 is CASSLAPSITEAFF. The CDR3 DNA reads TGTGCCAGCAGCTTAGCGCCTAGTATCACTGAAGCTTTCTTT.

There are many counts of this clonotype. The rearrangement links TRBV7-2 to TRBJ2-7, with 7 bases fitting TRBD2. V shed 5 bases and J 0 bases; nucleotides not matched to a gene: 4. The CDR3 sequence is 14 residues long. Germline-derived CDR1 and CDR2 are SGHTA and FQGNSA. In DNA, the CDR3 is TGTGCCAGCAGCGTGAGCGGGGACTCCTACGAGCAGTACTTC. Translating gives CASSVSGDSYEQYF. Full variable domain (rest looked up from reference TRBV7-2 and TRBJ2-7): GAGVSQSPSNKVTEKGKDVELRCDPISGHTALYWYRQSLGQGLEFLIYFQGNSAPDKSGLPSDRFSAERTGGSVSTLTIQRTQQEDSAVYLCASSVSGDSYEQYFGPGTRLTVT.

This clonotype was counted a few times. The gene calls are TRBV5-5 and TRBJ2-2; D is possibly TRBD1 or TRBD2 (5 bases each). Trimming stripped 5 bases from V and 0 bases from J, with 20 bases between. The CDR3 runs 18 residues. CDR1 SGHKS and CDR2 YYEKEE come from the germline V gene (reference sequence). CDR3 region: CASSHRIPGPSNTGELFF. DNA for the CDR3: TGTGCCAGCAGTCATCGAATACCGGGACCGTCGAACACCGGGGAGCTGTTTTTT.

This rearrangement joins TRBV6-1 to TRBJ2-7; no reliable D call. This CDR3 is built from 12 residues. The V end lost 2 bases, the J end lost 3 bases, and 5 bases lay between the germline ends. Germline loops: CDR1 MNHNS, CDR2 SASEGT. CDR3 loop: CASSENSYEQYF. CDR3 coding DNA: TGTGCCAGCAGTGAAAACAGCTACGAGCAGTACTTC.

This sequence joins TRBV28 and TRBJ2-7; D call uncertain. Trimming cost V 1 base and J 3 bases, with 13 bases left between them. Germline CDR1 reads MDHEN; CDR2 reads SYDVKM. CDR3 length: 15 amino acids. The CDR3 sequence is CASSLSYEPRYEQYF. The CDR3 bases are TGTGCCAGCAGTTTATCGTACGAGCCGCGCTACGAGCAGTACTTC.

V gene TRBV6-5 combines with J gene TRBJ1-4; D remains unclear. Germline V gene sequence: CDR1 MNHEY, CDR2 SVGAGI. Trimming removed 6 bases at V and 0 bases at J, with 8 bases between. This CDR3 comprises 14 residues. CDR3 DNA: TGTGCCAGCAGCGACGATTCAACTAATGAAAAACTGTTTTTT. This gives the protein CASSDDSTNEKLFF.

The chain uses TRBV7-1 and TRBJ2-7; no firm D call. TRBV7-1 is designated an ORF whose function remains uncertain. The V end was cut by 5 bases, the J end by 7 bases, with 15 bases between. CDR3 length: 13 residues. CDR3 region: CASSKDGPDEQYF. CDR3 DNA sequence: TGTGCCAGCAGCAAGGACGGTCCTGATGAGCAGTACTTC.

This clonotype came up many times. The DNA of the CDR3 is TGTGCCAGCAGCGCACGACAGGGGGCCACTGAAGCTTTCTTT. It codes for CASSARQGATEAFF. The chain couples TRBV7-2 to TRBJ1-1; 10 bases are shared with TRBD1. Germline V CDR1 and CDR2: SGHTA, FQGNSA. Trimming took 5 bases from V and 4 from J; bases not matched to a gene: 4. The CDR3 is 14 residues long.

This clonotype was seen a few times. The V gene is TRBV7-9, the J gene TRBJ2-1; TRBD1 aligns across 11 bases. The CDR3 runs 23 residues. The V and J ends lost 5 bases and 0 bases, in that order; junction bases with no gene match: 24. Per germline, CDR1 SEHNR and CDR2 FQNEAQ (reference sequence). CDR3: CASSHGPGQGGPPPRSSYNEQFF. CDR3 DNA sequence: TGTGCCAGCAGCCATGGTCCGGGACAGGGGGGCCCCCCCCCACGAAGCTCCTACAATGAGCAGTTCTTC.

This clonotype was seen a few times. The chain joins TRBV6-5 to TRBJ2-7; 7 bases match TRBD1. Germline V gene lookup returns CDR1 MNHEY and CDR2 SVGAGI. This CDR3 comprises 15 residues. V lost 3 bases and J lost 3; bases outside the gene matches: 8. As DNA, the CDR3 is TGTGCCAGCAGTTATACGACAGGGAAATACTACGAGCAGTACTTC. Its translation is CASSYTTGKYYEQYF.

The V and J genes are TRBV12-3 or TRBV12-4 and TRBJ2-3, with 12 positions matching TRBD2. CDR3 length: 15 residues. The ends lost 4 bases at V and 6 bases at J; junction bases unmatched: 5. CDR3 DNA sequence: TGTGCCAGCAGTTCGGGACTAGCGGGCTTTGATACGCAGTATTTT. Protein sequence: CASSSGLAGFDTQYF.

This clonotype has a count of ten or more. The chain couples TRBV7-8 to TRBJ1-6; possible D gene TRBD1, 6 bases. Germline assignment: CDR1 SGHVS and CDR2 FQNEAQ. CDR3 length: 15 amino acids. The V end lost 7 bases, the J end lost 11 bases, and 21 bases lay between the germline ends. The CDR3 nucleotides are TGTGCCAGCACCGACCTGGGTCGGGGGCTCACACCCCTCCACTTT. It translates to CASTDLGRGLTPLHF.

The chain combines TRBV7-2 with TRBJ2-5, with 7 bases aligning to TRBD1. Germline CDR1 reads SGHTA; CDR2 reads FQGNSA. J was trimmed by 5 bases and V by 5 bases; bases with no gene match: 5. CDR3 length equals 13 residues. The CDR3 nucleotides are TGTGCCAGCAGCGTAGGGGGCCTGGAGACCCAGTACTTC. Its protein is CASSVGGLETQYF.

A remark on this clonotype: A read error may be the cause here, since a much bigger clone is one base away. V is TRBV7-9 and J is TRBJ1-5, with TRBD1 matching over 7 bases. This CDR3 has 13 residues. Germline CDR1 is SEHNR and CDR2 is FQNEAQ (reference sequence). With V trimmed by 5 bases and J by 5 bases, 3 bases remained unmatched. The CDR3 loop reads CASSITGDQPQHF. The CDR3 nucleotides read TGTGCCAGCAGCATTACAGGGGATCAGCCCCAGCATTTT.

This clonotype was counted at least ten times. V is TRBV7-2 and J is TRBJ1-1; TRBD1 is a possible D gene (5 bases). The V gene lost 4 bases and the J gene lost 11 bases, with 20 bases spanning the gap. CDR1 and CDR2 from the germline V gene are SGHTA and FQGNSA. This CDR3 region has 14 residues. In DNA form, the CDR3 reads TGTGCCAGCAGCTATCGGACACACACCTTTAAGGCTTTCTTT. It specifies CASSYRTHTFKAFF.

The V and J genes are TRBV28 and TRBJ1-5; D not resolved. The CDR3 extends over 13 amino acids. Germline V CDR1 and CDR2: MDHEN, SYDVKM. V lost 3 bases, J lost 3 bases, and 6 bases lay in between. As DNA, the CDR3 is TGTGCCAGCAGTTTGAGCTTCAATCAGCCCCAGCATTTT. Translating gives CASSLSFNQPQHF.